A selection of T cell receptor beta chains follows, all from one sample in a study of vaccination effects on CD4 cells after COVID-19. The data were produced by immunoSEQ multiplex PCR, yet TCRdb's version contains in-frame clones alone and is incomplete. The sample contains tens of thousands of clones, 65% to 80% of which appear only once. These TCRs' antigens remain unknown. Sequenced material: CD4+ T cells from PBMCs cultured with HCoV-NL63 spike peptides, taken after COVID-19 vaccination. These receptors originate from a human donor who received a COVID-19 vaccine. The conserved cysteine and the conserved F or W are not part of the CDR3 here.

j_call v_call cdr3_aa
TRBJ1-2 TRBV5-4 ASSPGQGKGYT
TRBJ2-5 TRBV25-1 ASSETRLYQETQY
TRBJ2-5 TRBV7-9 ASTRGLETQY
TRBJ2-7 TRBV4-1 ASSSLQAGKPYEQY
TRBJ2-7 TRBV7-8 ASSLEAATYEQY
TRBJ1-1 TRBV2 ASRGGIMNTEAF
TRBJ2-5 TRBV2 ASSPGTSGLETQY
TRBJ1-6 TRBV11-2 ASSLEGQRNSPLH
TRBJ2-7 TRBV27 ASSFQPGQVPYEQY
TRBJ2-2 TRBV15 ATSRDRVAGARNTGELF
TRBJ1-2 TRBV14 ASSQDYQYGYT
TRBJ1-5 TRBV10-3 AISESIGNQPQH
TRBJ2-7 TRBV25-1 ASSELAGFNEQY
TRBJ1-2 TRBV5-1 ASSATATHGYT
TRBJ2-1 TRBV6-1 ASSEMRGGYNEQF
TRBJ2-1 TRBV5-4 ASSLPTSASSYNEQF
TRBJ2-5 TRBV2 ASLRVILETQY
TRBJ2-2 TRBV7-8 ASSLALAGEGTGELF
TRBJ1-6 TRBV7-9 ASNSGTERSPLH
TRBJ1-1 TRBV6-5 ASGSQVVTEAF
TRBJ1-4 TRBV5-1 ASSLEPRTDKRI
TRBJ1-4 TRBV29-1 SVEDLAPTGEKLF
TRBJ2-7 TRBV5-1 ASSPQTSGGPYEQY
TRBJ2-1 TRBV6-1 ASSEVGEQF
TRBJ1-4 TRBV7-9 ASSLGQESEKLF
TRBJ1-2 TRBV30 AWSRTGSYGYT
TRBJ1-3 TRBV9 ASSGETGTGYFAGNTIY
TRBJ1-1 TRBV28 ASSINRGLGTEAF
TRBJ2-5 TRBV2 ASSDRAGRGETQY
TRBJ1-5 TRBV6-5 ASTGTGIKQPQH
TRBJ1-6 TRBV7-9 ASSSTRQGFSPLH
TRBJ1-2 TRBV5-4 ASSVGPTVDYGYT
TRBJ2-3 TRBV6-4 ASSDSTGGADTQY
TRBJ2-5 TRBV27 ASTKTGSAQYQETQY
TRBJ2-2 TRBV11-2 ASSFTLNTGELF
TRBJ2-7 TRBV5-4 ASSFWGDYEQY
TRBJ2-7 TRBV3-1/TRBV3-2 ASSASYEQY
TRBJ1-6 TRBV18 ASSPGTENSPLH
TRBJ2-5 TRBV2 ASNLDSQETQY
TRBJ1-5 TRBV11-2 ASSFAPSNQPQH
TRBJ1-5 TRBV5-1 ASSLIAGSNQPQH
TRBJ2-3 TRBV2 ASSGDYMDTQY
TRBJ2-5 TRBV9 ASSAGLAGAGGETQY
TRBJ1-2 TRBV18 ASSSGENYGYT
TRBJ2-1 TRBV10-2 ASSTGGLRDSYNEQF
TRBJ1-5 TRBV1 TSSQGVSNQPQH
TRBJ1-1 TRBV6-4 ASSAEENTEAF
TRBJ2-7 TRBV27 ASSLEAPRVGEQY
TRBJ2-5 TRBV11-1 ASSFGALDGQETQY
TRBJ1-2 TRBV18 ASSPAGQTNYGYT
TRBJ2-1 TRBV29-1 SEIAGGLYNEQF
TRBJ2-7 TRBV5-8 ASSVSSYEQY
TRBJ1-1 TRBV9 ASSVVTGWNTEAF
TRBJ1-1 TRBV2 ASSYGRTEAF
TRBJ2-1 TRBV9 ASSVGVLYNEQF
TRBJ2-7 TRBV5-1 ASSFQDPLGEQY
TRBJ2-6 TRBV18 ASSPIRTGPSGANVLT